Each of the 20 T cell receptor beta chains below was sequenced from the same sample in a study of blood T cell repertoires in COVID-19 (dated by TCRdb to 2020 to 2022). Libraries were constructed by the immunoSEQ multiplex PCR assay. What TCRdb holds here is the immuneACCESS table cut down to in-frame rearrangements. Part of the clones is not present; checked against another copy, under half of the missing clones reflect an unresolved V gene, and the others are unexplained. Present in this sample are 200,000 to 250,000 clones, about 90% of which were seen just once. The ten largest clones represent more than 12% of the sample. Sequenced sample: PBMCs or T cells enriched from blood (not recorded which). The receptors were gathered from a man aged 25-45 years who had been exposed to COVID-19.

V is TRBV5-1 and J is TRBJ2-7; 10 positions match TRBD1. This CDR3 region has 15 residues. CDR1 is SGHRS and CDR2 is YFSETQ in the germline V gene. The V and J ends lost 4 bases and 7 bases, in that order; junction bases with no gene match: 11. The CDR3 protein is CASSPRQGASLEQYF. In nucleotides, the CDR3 is TGCGCCAGCAGCCCCAGACAGGGGGCGTCCCTTGAGCAGTACTTC.

The chain has TRBV29-1 and TRBJ1-1; D unclear. V was trimmed by 0 bases and J by 8 bases, leaving 19 bases between them. The CDR3 loop spans 15 amino acids. The germline gives CDR1 SQVTM, CDR2 ANQGSEA. The CDR3 DNA sequence: TGCAGCGTTGAAGATGAGAGTAGGCAGCGAGGAGAAGCTTTCTTT. Amino acids: CSVEDESRQRGEAFF. Full variable domain (missing parts from reference TRBV29-1 and TRBJ1-1): SAVISQKPSRDICQRGTSLTIQCQVDSQVTMMFWYRQQPGQSLTLIATANQGSEATYESGFVIDKFPISRPNLTFSTLTVSNMSPEDSSIYLCSVEDESRQRGEAFFGQGTRLTVV.

The chain recombines TRBV7-2 with TRBJ2-3; the D gene is possibly TRBD2 (5 bases). V was clipped by 5 bases and J by 0 bases, with 15 bases between them. Germline values: CDR1 SGHTA, CDR2 FQGNSA. The CDR3 runs 16 residues. The CDR3 nucleotides are TGTGCCAGCAGCCGCCGTTACGGGATAAGCACAGATACGCAGTATTTT. Translating it yields CASSRRYGISTDTQYF. Variable domain in full (rest from reference TRBV7-2 and TRBJ2-3): GAGVSQSPSNKVTEKGKDVELRCDPISGHTALYWYRQSLGQGLEFLIYFQGNSAPDKSGLPSDRFSAERTGGSVSTLTIQRTQQEDSAVYLCASSRRYGISTDTQYFGPGTRLTVL.

The chain carries TRBV19 and TRBJ1-4, with D uncertain. Germline V CDR1 and CDR2: LNHDA, SQIVND (reference sequence). There are 15 residues in the CDR3. With 2 bases removed from V and 3 bases from J, the gap between germline ends came to 10 bases. This CDR3 reads CASSINSGANEKLFF. CDR3 sequence (DNA): TGTGCCAGTAGTATAAACTCTGGAGCTAATGAAAAACTGTTTTTT.

This chain connects TRBV21-1 to TRBJ1-1. TRBV21-1 is recorded as a pseudogene. The CDR3 sequence is 16 residues long. CDR3 nucleotide sequence: TGTGCCAGCAGCAAGTTGTGGGTCCGGGGGGGCACTGAAGCTTTCTTT. This codes for CASSKLWVRGGTEAFF.

The chain couples TRBV3-1 (or the pseudogene TRBV3-2) to TRBJ2-7; 9 bases are shared with TRBD1. Germline values: CDR1 LGHDT, CDR2 YNNKEL (reference sequence). The length of the CDR3 is 17 residues. V lost 1 base to trimming and J lost 0 bases; unmatched junction nucleotides: 7. Here the CDR3 reads CASSQATGTGYSYEQYF. The CDR3 DNA follows: TGTGCCAGCAGCCAAGCTACCGGGACAGGGTACTCCTACGAGCAGTACTTC.

V and J are TRBV18 and TRBJ1-3, with D perhaps TRBD1 (5 bases). The CDR3 sequence is 17 residues long. V gave up 4 bases and J gave up 0 bases, with 16 bases separating them. Germline CDR1 and CDR2: KGHSH and LQKENI. The CDR3 here is CASSLLTVVNSGNTIYF. The CDR3 DNA reads TGTGCCAGCTCACTCTTGACAGTTGTTAACTCTGGAAACACCATATATTTT.

The V gene is TRBV5-6, the J gene TRBJ2-1; D might be TRBD2 (6 bases). Trimming took 3 bases from V and 10 from J, leaving 17 bases between them. Germline V gives CDR1 SGHDT, CDR2 YYEEEE. The CDR3 extends over 14 amino acids. This CDR3 reads CASSSGTGVYEQFF. DNA for the CDR3: TGTGCCAGCAGCTCCGGGACGGGGGTATACGAGCAGTTCTTC.

This chain uses TRBV4-2 with TRBJ2-1, with D hard to call. CDR3 length: 14 residues. Trimming left V 0 bases short and J 3 bases short, with 6 bases between. Looked up from germline, CDR1 is LGHNA and CDR2 is YNFKEQ. CDR3 amino acids: CASSQDHSYNEQFF. The CDR3 bases are TGTGCCAGCAGCCAAGATCACAGCTACAATGAGCAGTTCTTC.

V gene TRBV7-9 combines with J gene TRBJ2-7; D possibly corresponds to TRBD1 (6 bases). V dropped 5 bases and J dropped 4 bases, with 15 bases sitting between them. Germline V gives CDR1 SEHNR, CDR2 FQNEAQ (reference sequence). This CDR3 spans 14 amino acids. The CDR3 DNA follows: TGTGCCAGCAGCACGACAGGCCGGACATACGAGCAGTACTTC. Encoded protein: CASSTTGRTYEQYF.

V usage is TRBV4-1 and J usage is TRBJ1-2, with 9 bases that match TRBD1. This CDR3 is built from 16 residues. Germline CDR1 reads MGHRA; CDR2 reads YSYEKL. V shed 2 bases and J 8 bases; nucleotides not matched to a gene: 12. The DNA for the CDR3 is TGCGCCAGCAGCCAACCAAGACAGGGGGTAACACGGGGCTACACCTTC. Encoded protein: CASSQPRQGVTRGYTF.

The chain carries TRBV5-6 and TRBJ1-6, with D perhaps matching TRBD1 (6 bases). Looked up from germline, CDR1 is SGHDT and CDR2 is YYEEEE. Trimming left V 1 base short and J 7 bases short, with 21 bases between. The CDR3 spans 18 residues. For the CDR3, the DNA is TGTGCCAGCAGCTTGATGTTCCCACAGGGTATGGAGAATTCACCCCTCCACTTT. This codes for CASSLMFPQGMENSPLHF. The full variable domain, rest sourced from reference TRBV5-6 and TRBJ1-6, is DAGVTQSPTHLIKTRGQQVTLRCSPKSGHDTVSWYQQALGQGPQFIFQYYEEEERQRGNFPDRFSGHQFPNYSSELNVNALLLGDSALYLCASSLMFPQGMENSPLHFGNGTRLTVT.

The rearrangement links TRBV4-2 to TRBJ2-7; the D is unclear. Looked up from germline, CDR1 is LGHNA and CDR2 is YNFKEQ. V dropped 0 bases and J dropped 1 base, with 10 bases sitting between them. The CDR3 is 15 amino acids. CDR3 sequence (DNA): TGTGCCAGCAGCCAAGAGCTAGAGGCATCCTACGAGCAGTACTTC. Its protein is CASSQELEASYEQYF.

V and J are TRBV6-5 and TRBJ1-2, with no clear D. Germline V gives CDR1 MNHEY, CDR2 SVGAGI. The CDR3 is 15 amino acids. V lost 9 bases and J lost 1, with 18 bases in between. The chain's CDR3 is CARILSGKCNYGYTF. The CDR3 bases are TGTGCCAGGATCTTATCGGGAAAATGTAACTATGGCTACACCTTC.

This rearrangement joins TRBV19 to TRBJ1-2, with a weak D call TRBD1 (5 bases). The CDR3 consists of 12 residues. Germline V CDR1 and CDR2: LNHDA, SQIVND (reference sequence). Between the trimmed V and J ends, which lost 6 bases and 2 bases, there was a span of 7 bases. DNA of the CDR3: TGTGCCAGTAGCCCAGGGAACTATGGCTACACCTTC. This translates into CASSPGNYGYTF.

The chain links TRBV30 to TRBJ1-1; no firm D call. The CDR3 consists of 13 residues. The germline V gene has CDR1 GTSNPN and CDR2 SVGIG (reference sequence). The V and J ends lost 7 bases and 4 bases respectively, with 16 bases between them. The CDR3 protein is CAYTRGEVTEAFF. The CDR3 DNA reads TGTGCCTATACCCGGGGAGAGGTCACTGAAGCTTTCTTT.

The chain employs TRBV7-9 and TRBJ2-3; 12 bases line up with TRBD2. The junction had 5 bases not matched to a gene; V was cut back by 5 bases and J by 2 bases. Germline V lookup: CDR1 SEHNR, CDR2 FQNEAQ (reference sequence). The CDR3 contains 16 residues. CDR3 protein: CASSIRLAGVTDTQYF. The CDR3, as DNA: TGTGCCAGCAGCATCCGACTAGCGGGGGTCACAGATACGCAGTATTTT.

The chain couples TRBV6-4 to TRBJ2-7; D perhaps matches TRBD2 (6 bases). In germline, CDR1 is MRHNA, CDR2 SNTAGT. The CDR3 consists of 12 residues. The V end was cut by 6 bases, the J end by 7 bases, with 13 bases between. In nucleotides, the CDR3 is TGTGCCAGCAGCCCCGACGGAGGGGAGCAGTACTTC. Translation gives CASSPDGGEQYF.

V gene TRBV10-3 combines with J gene TRBJ2-1, with TRBD2 identical over 9 bases. Per germline, CDR1 ENHRY and CDR2 SYGVKD. This CDR3 region has 14 residues. The trim removed 11 bases at V and 5 bases at J, leaving 10 bases unmatched. The CDR3 loop reads CASHRSGGNNEQFF. CDR3 nucleotides: TGTGCCTCGCACAGAAGCGGGGGGAACAATGAGCAGTTCTTC.

This chain uses TRBV4-3 with TRBJ2-7; tentative D call: TRBD2 (6 bases). The CDR3 runs 14 residues. V was shortened by 0 bases and J by 3 bases, with 9 bases between the two germline ends. Per germline, CDR1 LGHNA and CDR2 YSLEER. CDR3 in DNA: TGCGCCAGCAGCCAAGATTCGGGGGACTACGAGCAGTACTTC. Encoded protein: CASSQDSGDYEQYF.